The source of this T cell receptor (beta chain) is a study of shared clonotypes between healthy human individuals. Overall study: The composition of the donors was two women and a few men aged 18 to 49.

This clone is a singleton in its sample. In the original analysis: Filtering differed since immunoSEQ provided only junctions, with no quality scores. Some clones are missing from TCRdb's copy, which holds only in-frame ones; the method was immunoSEQ multiplex PCR. The DNA gave D and trimming, while V, J and clone size come from that table. The sample has roughly 2.4 million clones, 90% to 97% seen once. Germline CDR1 and CDR2: MDHEN and SYDVKM. The CDR3 covers 16 residues. Losses at the gene ends were 4 bases for V and 4 bases for J; bases not matched to a gene: 12. Sequencing was carried out using naive CD4+ T cells sorted from blood. Regarding subset: CD45RA+ positively selected. The chain employs TRBV28 and TRBJ1-2; TRBD1 aligns across 7 bases. The sequence was collected from a man aged 18 to 29 in good health. The CDR3: CASSYPPGGQFYGYTF. The CDR3 region has the DNA TGTGCCAGCAGTTACCCCCCCGGGGGACAGTTCTATGGCTACACCTTC.